The 25 T cell receptor beta chains given below trace back to one sample, sequenced in a study of human T cells and chemical hapten exposure. The sample's time point: patch test 1, 2 weeks after DPC sensitization. Treatment specified: therapeutic diphenylcyclopropenone sensitization with weekly scalp DPC. TCRdb fed the RACE reads into MiXCR, producing one record per CDR3 protein. The repertoire holds 150,000 to 200,000 distinct CDR3 sequences, more than 12% seen once, with 1.7% in the top ten. The specimen comprised whole blood, sampled in connection with sensitization to the hapten diphenylcyclopropenone (DPC). The receptor set was obtained from a woman aged 25 to 39 with alopecia areata. Some clones in this sample may be carry-over from other donors' samples.

This clonotype appeared many times. This rearrangement joins TRBV19 to TRBJ2-7, with TRBD2 identical over 7 bases. The trim removed 0 bases at V and 3 bases at J, leaving 5 bases unmatched. This CDR3 comprises 15 residues. Germline values: CDR1 LNHDA, CDR2 SQIVND (reference sequence). The CDR3 nucleotides read TGTGCCAGTAGTATAGACGGCGGGGGTCACTACGAGCAGTACTTC. It translates to CASSIDGGGHYEQYF. The full variable domain, with the rest looked up from reference TRBV19 and TRBJ2-7, is DGGITQSPKYLFRKEGQNVTLSCEQNLNHDAMYWYRQDPGQGLRLIYYSQIVNDFQKGDIAEGYSVSREKKESFPLTVTSAQKNPTAFYLCASSIDGGGHYEQYFGPGTRLTVT.

In this sample, this clonotype turned up many times. V gene TRBV30 combines with J gene TRBJ1-2, with 7 nucleotides matching TRBD1. Unmatched junction bases numbered 7, after V lost 0 bases and J lost 0 bases. This CDR3 is 16 amino acids long. Germline-derived CDR1 and CDR2 are GTSNPN and SVGIG (reference sequence). CDR3 loop: CAWSVRGGGANYGYTF. In DNA, the CDR3 is TGTGCCTGGAGTGTACGAGGAGGGGGCGCTAACTATGGCTACACCTTC. The full variable domain, in which reference TRBV30 and TRBJ1-2 provide the parts outside the CDR3, is SQTIHQWPATLVQPVGSPLSLECTVEGTSNPNLYWYRQAAGRGLQLLFYSVGIGQISSEVPQNLSASRPQDRQFILSSKKLLLSDSGFYLCAWSVRGGGANYGYTFGSGTRLTVV.

This chain joins TRBV12-3 or TRBV12-4 and TRBJ1-3; no reliable D call. The V gene lost 7 bases and the J gene lost 2 bases, with 12 bases spanning the gap. This CDR3 region has 14 residues. As DNA, the CDR3 is TGTGCCAGCATGCTGACAAGCCCTGGAAACACCATATATTTT. Translated, it gives CASMLTSPGNTIYF.

V is TRBV7-9 and J is TRBJ2-2; the match to TRBD2 covers 8 bases. The CDR3 sequence is 16 residues long. Germline CDR1 SEHNR, CDR2 FQNEAQ (reference sequence). V shed 1 base and J 3 bases; nucleotides not matched to a gene: 4. CDR3 loop: CASSLVSGGDTGELFF. Written as DNA, the CDR3 is TGTGCCAGCAGCTTAGTCAGCGGGGGTGACACCGGGGAGCTGTTTTTT.

The chain employs TRBV3-1 and TRBJ2-7; 8 bases fit TRBD1. Germline lookup yields CDR1 LGHDT and CDR2 YNNKEL (reference sequence). CDR3 length: 13 amino acids. The V and J ends lost 1 base and 6 bases, in that order; junction bases with no gene match: 2. The chain's CDR3 is CASSQATGVEQYF. The CDR3 DNA follows: TGTGCCAGCAGCCAAGCGACAGGGGTCGAGCAGTACTTC.

The chain employs TRBV24-1 and TRBJ2-5; 7 bases match TRBD2. The germline gives CDR1 KGHDR, CDR2 SFDVKD. V dropped 4 bases and J dropped 3; count of bases not matched to a gene: 1. This CDR3 is 13 amino acids long. CDR3 region: CATSDGGKETQYF. In nucleotides, the CDR3 is TGTGCCACCAGTGACGGGGGGAAAGAGACCCAGTACTTC.

This clonotype was recorded many times. The CDR3 region has the DNA TGTGCCAGCACGCCGCACATGGAAGGAAACACCATATATTTT. It is translated as CASTPHMEGNTIYF. The chain couples TRBV28 to TRBJ1-3; D call uncertain. Per the germline V gene, CDR1 is MDHEN and CDR2 is SYDVKM. Trimming cost V 7 bases and J 4 bases, with 14 bases left between them. This CDR3 comprises 14 residues.

This clonotype came up a few times. V gene TRBV4-2 combines with J gene TRBJ2-3, with 8 bases lining up with TRBD2. Germline assignment: CDR1 LGHNA and CDR2 YNFKEQ. V lost 0 bases to trimming and J lost 6 bases; unmatched junction nucleotides: 5. CDR3 length: 15 amino acids. The CDR3: CASSQEGLVSDTQYF. In DNA, the CDR3 is TGTGCCAGCAGCCAAGAGGGACTAGTTTCCGATACGCAGTATTTT.

V is TRBV28 and J is TRBJ2-3; D may be TRBD2 (5 bases). CDR3 length equals 16 residues. Germline CDR1 MDHEN, CDR2 SYDVKM. Trimming cost V 4 bases and J 2 bases, with 16 bases left between them. The DNA of the CDR3 is TGTGCCAGCAGTTCCGAAAGCGGAACGTTCACAGATACGCAGTATTTT. Encoded protein: CASSSESGTFTDTQYF.

This chain joins TRBV7-9 and TRBJ1-4; perhaps TRBD1 as D (6 bases). The CDR3 runs to 15 residues. Deletions cut 5 bases from V and 4 bases from J, with 14 bases between. Germline CDR1 reads SEHNR; CDR2 reads FQNEAQ (reference sequence). The CDR3 is CASSTGRGFNEKLFF. CDR3 nucleotides: TGTGCCAGCAGCACAGGGAGGGGGTTTAATGAAAAACTGTTTTTT.

This clonotype was observed a handful of times. V and J are TRBV2 and TRBJ1-5; D unclear. The CDR3 is 12 residues long. V was clipped by 8 bases and J by 2 bases, with 7 bases between them. The germline V gene has CDR1 SNHLY and CDR2 FYNNEI. CDR3 sequence reads: CASQQGNQPQHF. CDR3 nucleotides: TGTGCCAGCCAGCAGGGCAATCAGCCCCAGCATTTT. Using reference TRBV2 and TRBJ1-5 for the parts outside the CDR3, the full variable domain is EPEVTQTPSHQVTQMGQEVILRCVPISNHLYFYWYRQILGQKVEFLVSFYNNEISEKSEIFDDQFSVERPDGSNFTLKIRSTKLEDSAMYFCASQQGNQPQHFGDGTRLSIL.

With respect to this clonotype: A much larger clone lies one base from this, so it may be a read error. This chain links TRBV11-1 with TRBJ2-5, with D hard to call. Trimming took 1 base from V and 4 from J, leaving 10 bases between them. The CDR3 runs to 14 residues. Germline V gene sequence: CDR1 SGHAT, CDR2 FQDESV (reference sequence). CDR3 bases: TGTGCCAGCAGCTTAGAGCAGCCCCTAGAGACCCAGTACTTC. Its protein is CASSLEQPLETQYF.

This clonotype has at least ten counts. The V and J genes are TRBV6-5 and TRBJ1-1, with unresolved D. Per germline, CDR1 MNHEY and CDR2 SVGAGI. This CDR3 comprises 12 residues. The germline V and J ends were trimmed by 5 bases and 5 bases, with 9 bases remaining between them. The CDR3 reads CASSSGRTEAFF. DNA of the CDR3: TGTGCCAGCAGTAGCGGGAGGACTGAAGCTTTCTTT.

V usage is TRBV4-3 and J usage is TRBJ2-2, with D perhaps being TRBD1 or TRBD2 (5 bases each). The CDR3 is 15 amino acids. CDR1 and CDR2 (germline): LGHNA, YSLEER. Trimming stripped 4 bases from V and 0 bases from J, with 9 bases between. Written as DNA, the CDR3 is TGCGCCAGCAGCCCGGGGACCACGAACACCGGGGAGCTGTTTTTT. This gives the protein CASSPGTTNTGELFF.

V and J are TRBV24-1 and TRBJ2-6; 7 bases align to TRBD1. Losses at the gene ends were 4 bases for V and 6 bases for J; bases not matched to a gene: 8. This CDR3 is 16 amino acids long. Germline lookup yields CDR1 KGHDR and CDR2 SFDVKD. The CDR3 here is CATSDPNRGKANVLTF. In nucleotides, the CDR3 is TGTGCCACCAGTGACCCAAACAGGGGAAAGGCCAACGTCCTGACTTTC.

This clonotype was counted a few times. The J gene is TRBJ2-5, the V gene TRBV2; unclear D gene. The CDR3 consists of 13 residues. V was pared by 3 bases and J by 4 bases, with 9 bases between. Germline CDR1 and CDR2: SNHLY and FYNNEI. DNA of the CDR3: TGTGCCAGCAGTGAGGCGCCACGAGAGACCCAGTACTTC. This sequence encodes CASSEAPRETQYF.

The J gene is TRBJ2-1, the V gene TRBV12-3 or TRBV12-4; 12 positions agree with TRBD2. V shed 10 bases and J 8 bases; nucleotides not matched to a gene: 21. The CDR3 is made up of 18 amino acids. CDR3 loop: CATRPYFGLAGGQDEQFF. DNA for the CDR3: TGTGCCACGAGGCCCTACTTCGGGCTAGCGGGGGGGCAGGATGAGCAGTTCTTC.

J is TRBJ2-4 and V is TRBV5-1; 16 bases match TRBD2. The J segment lost 0 bases and the V segment lost 4 bases, leaving 13 bases of the junction unmatched. This CDR3 comprises 21 residues. Per germline, CDR1 SGHRS and CDR2 YFSETQ. CDR3 DNA sequence: TGCGCCAGCAGCGTGGACCCGGGACTAGCGGGAGGGCCGATAGCCAAAAACATTCAGTACTTC. Translated, it gives CASSVDPGLAGGPIAKNIQYF.

This clonotype appeared a few times. The chain combines TRBV7-2 with TRBJ2-3; the match to TRBD1 covers 7 bases. From germline, CDR1 is SGHTA and CDR2 FQGNSA. The length of the CDR3 is 14 residues. The V segment lost 5 bases and the J segment 4 bases; nucleotides outside the gene matches: 6. The CDR3 DNA reads as TGTGCCAGCAGCATAAGACAGGGCGCAGATACGCAGTATTTT. Its protein product is CASSIRQGADTQYF.

The J gene is TRBJ2-7, the V gene TRBV27; TRBD1 matches 7 bases. CDR3 length equals 16 residues. Looked up from germline, CDR1 is MNHEY and CDR2 is SMNVEV (reference sequence). V shed 3 bases and J 4 bases; nucleotides not matched to a gene: 12. The CDR3 DNA follows: TGTGCCAGCAGTTTGGACGGGACAGTTGTTTTATACGAGCAGTACTTC. The encoded protein is CASSLDGTVVLYEQYF.

This chain joins TRBV10-3 and TRBJ1-2; possible D gene TRBD1, 6 bases. The CDR3 length is 13 residues. V lost 9 bases and J 1 base, leaving 12 bases between the germline ends. CDR1 is ENHRY, CDR2 SYGVKD, per germline. CDR3 sequence reads: CAMQTGFNYGYTF. Here the CDR3 DNA reads TGTGCCATGCAAACAGGGTTTAACTATGGCTACACCTTC.

This clonotype has ten or more counts. This chain links TRBV4-3 with TRBJ1-4, with 9 bases aligning to TRBD1. Germline-derived CDR1 and CDR2 are LGHNA and YSLEER. Trimming took 1 base from V and 8 from J; bases not matched to a gene: 8. CDR3 length: 16 residues. CDR3: CASSQAGQGWVEKLFF. The CDR3 region has the DNA TGCGCCAGCAGCCAAGCCGGACAGGGGTGGGTCGAAAAACTGTTTTTT.

This clonotype was seen only a few times. This chain links TRBV29-1 with TRBJ2-3, with D maybe TRBD1 (6 bases). Trimming stripped 4 bases from V and 4 bases from J, with 9 bases between. Germline V gene data show CDR1 as SQVTM and CDR2 as ANQGSEA. The CDR3 length is 12 residues. The DNA of the CDR3 is TGCAGCGTTGTTCCAGGGGCAGATACGCAGTATTTT. Its protein is CSVVPGADTQYF.

This chain connects TRBV7-9 to TRBJ2-2; possible D gene TRBD2, 5 bases. The CDR3 is made up of 16 amino acids. Per the germline V gene, CDR1 is SEHNR and CDR2 is FQNEAQ (reference sequence). Trimming pared 2 bases from V and 7 bases from J, leaving 17 bases between. CDR3 sequence (DNA): TGTGCCAGCAGCTTACACCCGGTTGGCGGGTTCGGGGAGCTGTTTTTT. Translation gives CASSLHPVGGFGELFF. The full variable domain, with the rest looked up from reference TRBV7-9 and TRBJ2-2, is DTGVSQNPRHKITKRGQNVTFRCDPISEHNRLYWYRQTLGQGPEFLTYFQNEAQLEKSRLLSDRFSAERPKGSFSTLEIQRTEQGDSAMYLCASSLHPVGGFGELFFGEGSRLTVL.

This clonotype has a handful of counts. V is TRBV4-2 and J is TRBJ2-5, with unresolved D. Germline loops: CDR1 LGHNA, CDR2 YNFKEQ. The CDR3 consists of 14 residues. The germline V and J ends were trimmed by 4 bases and 2 bases, with 11 bases remaining between them. CDR3 nucleotide sequence: TGTGCCAGCAGCCCTGCAGGCGTACAAGAGACCCAGTACTTC. It encodes CASSPAGVQETQYF.